This is a list of T cell receptor beta chains from one sample in a study of T cell clonotyping in hematopoietic cell transplantation. The method was immunoSEQ multiplex PCR; TCRdb's version includes in-frame clones alone and lacks a portion of them. Here the sample spans roughly 42,000 clones, 94% being singletons. Sequenced sample: peripheral blood mononuclear cells. These receptors all come from a woman aged 50 to 60 in good health. Some clones in this sample may be carry-over from other donors' samples. The conserved cysteine and the conserved F or W are not part of the CDR3 here. Clone sizes are given selectively: once, few, many, or a class where the clone is expanded.

clone size	V gene	CDR3 protein
.	TRBV19	ASGDLVGSTEAF
.	TRBV28	ASSLSEEARKTQY
.	TRBV2	ASARQLRGETQY
.	TRBV7-8	ASSPAEGDNEQF
.	TRBV7-2	ASTPHRATDTQY
.	TRBV28	ASSPRDRDGYT
once	TRBV9	ASSSGGGSPLH
.	TRBV19	ASSVPGQGSEQY
.	TRBV7-2	ASSNSGGSTQY
.	TRBV2	ASVRRVEQF
.	TRBV28	ASSALAGVTDTQY
.	TRBV19	ASSIDWTGTGYT
once	TRBV29-1	SVERDRVDNEQF
.	TRBV9	AKQVGGRPYGYT
few	TRBV5-6	ASSLGTYTDTQY
.	TRBV6-1	ASSVLADTEAF
.	TRBV7-8	ASTTKDPNEKLF